This entry features one TCR beta chain sequence. This entry comes from a study of blood T cell repertoires in COVID-19. Authors' methods: The authors estimated nucleated cell counts from reference gene primer amplification. Profiled with immunoSEQ multiplex PCR; TCRdb holds only in-frame clones, not every one. For V, J and clone size, that table is used; D and trimming come from the DNA. The repertoire has 310,000 or so clones, over 75% of them found once; the top ten carry under 11%. The sequenced sample was PBMCs or T cells enriched from blood (not recorded which). This receptor was obtained from a young woman who had recovered from COVID-19.

This chain's CDR3 is CASSLRGGYGYTF. The CDR3 DNA is TGTGCCAGCAGCTTGCGCGGGGGCTATGGCTACACCTTC. The genes are TRBV7-9 and TRBJ1-2; possibly TRBD1 for D (5 bases). Germline V gene data show CDR1 as SEHNR and CDR2 as FQNEAQ (reference sequence). The CDR3 has 13 amino acids. The V and J ends lost 3 bases and 4 bases respectively, with 9 bases between them. The full variable domain, with the rest looked up from reference TRBV7-9 and TRBJ1-2, is DTGVSQNPRHKITKRGQNVTFRCDPISEHNRLYWYRQTLGQGPEFLTYFQNEAQLEKSRLLSDRFSAERPKGSFSTLEIQRTEQGDSAMYLCASSLRGGYGYTFGSGTRLTVV.